A few counts support the clone carrying this TCR beta chain. This sample is drawn from a study of response to subunit inactivated influenza vaccine. MiXCR was run by TCRdb on the RT-PCR reads, yielding one entry per CDR3 protein. Of about 540,000 distinct CDR3 sequences in the sample, around 25% are singletons; the top ten hold 2.5% to 3.5%. Trimming pared 4 bases from V and 4 bases from J, leaving 14 bases between. Looked up from germline, CDR1 is SGHRS and CDR2 is YFSETQ. This CDR3 is built from 14 residues. The data also belong to a second study, concerning T cells expressing NK-cell markers. Per that paper: Beta-chain TCR cDNA was generated via 5'RACE template switching with UMIs.

This specimen was CD4+ T cells sorted from PBMCs, taken about 12 days after vaccination. This TCR was recovered from a man aged 50 to 59 who received an inactivated influenza vaccine. V usage is TRBV5-1 and J usage is TRBJ1-1, with TRBD1 as a possible D gene (5 bases). CDR3 nucleotide sequence: TGCGCCAGCAGCACCTCGGGGGGGAGCACTGAAGCTTTCTTT. Its protein product is CASSTSGGSTEAFF.